This note documents a single TCR beta chain sequence. What it recognizes is unknown. The sample originates from a study of shared clonotypes between healthy human individuals. Study findings and constraints: Sharing across four donors was highest in naive CD4 (around 5%) and lowest in memory CD8 (around 0.4%).

Trimming at V came to 3 bases and at J to 4 bases, leaving 7 bases not matched to a gene. The CDR3 sequence is 15 residues long. Germline CDR1 is SGHDT and CDR2 is YYEEEE. Original processing notes: ImmunoSEQ output held junction-only sequences without quality scores, so filtering differed. Profiling relied on immunoSEQ multiplex PCR, and the TCRdb table lists in-frame clones only, not all of them. Clone size and V and J calls were adopted from that table, with D and trimming inferred from the DNA. The data hold about 2.4 million clones, with around 90% observed a single time. Sequencing was carried out using naive CD4+ T cells sorted from blood. Subset defined: CD45RA+ positively selected. This TCR was recovered from a man aged 18 to 30 in good health. The chain joins TRBV5-6 to TRBJ1-5, with 7 bases fitting TRBD1. The CDR3 nucleotides are TGTGCCAGCAGCTCCGACAGGGTAAGGAATCAGCCCCAGCATTTT. Protein: CASSSDRVRNQPQHF.